This TCR beta chain was documented in a study of lymphopenia after photon versus proton radiotherapy. V lost 8 bases to trimming and J lost 0 bases, with 17 bases between them. The germline V gene has CDR1 MNHNY and CDR2 SVGAGI (reference sequence). This CDR3 region has 15 residues. Clones were sequenced by immunoSEQ multiplex PCR, and TCRdb holds only the in-frame ones, with some missing. In the table there are tens of thousands of clones, 65% to 85% of which are singletons. The gene calls are TRBV6-6 and TRBJ2-7; a weak D match, TRBD1 (5 bases). The TCR sequence derives from a man between 60 and 75 years old with pancreatic cancer. Sample: peripheral blood, taken from a patient treated with proton-based radiotherapy. CDR3 in DNA: TGTGCCAGCTCCCCTCTCGCAGGGATCTCCTACGAGCAGTACTTC. Translating it yields CASSPLAGISYEQYF.